The rows below give T cell receptor beta chains drawn from one sample of a study of blood T cell repertoires in COVID-19. Assay used: immunoSEQ multiplex PCR; TCRdb lists only in-frame clones, some missing. The table lists around 290,000 clones, approximately 88% of them singletons, with 1.7% in the top ten. Sequenced sample: PBMCs or T cells enriched from blood (not recorded which). The receptors stem from a woman aged 40 to 50 who had recovered from COVID-19. The conserved cysteine and the conserved F or W are not part of the CDR3 here.

V | length | CDR3
TRBV7-3 | 16 | ASRPYDRGRRSNQPQH
TRBV5-1 | 12 | ASSTTGASEKLF
TRBV5-6 | 11 | ASSLVGDQGYT
TRBV25-1 | 13 | ASSAQGARREKLF
TRBV6-5 | 12 | ATSAVSSYNEQF
TRBV12-5 | 10 | ASGVGNQPQH
TRBV14 | 11 | ASNRQGLGEQY
TRBV15 | 15 | ATSRGVSGANLPEAF
TRBV4-1 | 12 | ASSQVTGVEKLF
TRBV7-9 | 13 | ASGGPERTNEKLF